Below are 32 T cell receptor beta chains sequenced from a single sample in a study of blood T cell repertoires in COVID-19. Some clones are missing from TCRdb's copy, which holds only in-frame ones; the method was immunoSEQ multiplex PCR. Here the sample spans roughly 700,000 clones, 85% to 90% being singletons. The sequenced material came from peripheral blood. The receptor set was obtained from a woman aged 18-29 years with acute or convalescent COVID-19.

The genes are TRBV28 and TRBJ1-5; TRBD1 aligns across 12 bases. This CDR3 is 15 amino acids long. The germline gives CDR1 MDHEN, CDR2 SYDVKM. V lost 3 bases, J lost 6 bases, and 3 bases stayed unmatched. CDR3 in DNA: TGTGCCAGCAGTTTGGGACAGGGGGCTTTTCAGCCCCAGCATTTT. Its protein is CASSLGQGAFQPQHF. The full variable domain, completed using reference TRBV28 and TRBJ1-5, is DVKVTQSSRYLVKRTGEKVFLECVQDMDHENMFWYRQDPGLGLRLIYFSYDVKMKEKGDIPEGYSVSREKKERFSLILESASTNQTSMYLCASSLGQGAFQPQHFGDGTRLSIL.

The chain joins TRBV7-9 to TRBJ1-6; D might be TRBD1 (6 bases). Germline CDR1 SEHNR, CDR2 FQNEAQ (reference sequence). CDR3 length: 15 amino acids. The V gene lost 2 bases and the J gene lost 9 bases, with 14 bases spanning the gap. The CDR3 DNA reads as TGTGCCAGCAGCTTATTTACGCAGGGGTTTTCACCCCTCCACTTT. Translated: CASSLFTQGFSPLHF.

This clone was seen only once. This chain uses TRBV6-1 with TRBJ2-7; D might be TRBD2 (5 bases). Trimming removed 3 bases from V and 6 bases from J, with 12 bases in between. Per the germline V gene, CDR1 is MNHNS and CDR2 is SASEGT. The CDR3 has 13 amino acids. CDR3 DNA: TGTGCCAGCAGTGATACGGCGGCGGGCGAGCAGTACTTC. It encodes CASSDTAAGEQYF.

CDR3 coding DNA: TGTGCCACCAGTGAGTCAGGGGGCGGGCAGCCCCAGCATTTT. Translating gives CATSESGGGQPQHF. The chain joins TRBV24-1 to TRBJ1-5; the match to TRBD1 covers 8 bases. Germline V CDR1 and CDR2: KGHDR, SFDVKD. This CDR3 is 14 amino acids long. The ends lost 4 bases at V and 7 bases at J; junction bases unmatched: 5.

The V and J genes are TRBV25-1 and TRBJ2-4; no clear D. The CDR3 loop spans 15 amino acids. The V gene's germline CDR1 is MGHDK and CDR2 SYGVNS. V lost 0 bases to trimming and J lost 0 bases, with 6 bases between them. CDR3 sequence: CASSEYELAKNIQYF. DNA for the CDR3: TGTGCCAGCAGTGAATACGAGCTAGCCAAAAACATTCAGTACTTC.

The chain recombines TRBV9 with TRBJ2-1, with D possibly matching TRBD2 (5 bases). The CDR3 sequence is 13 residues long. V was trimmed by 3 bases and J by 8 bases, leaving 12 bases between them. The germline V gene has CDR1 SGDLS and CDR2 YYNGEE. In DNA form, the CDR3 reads TGTGCCAGCAGCGCTGGGAACGGGGATGAGCAGTTCTTC. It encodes CASSAGNGDEQFF.

CDR3 nucleotide sequence: TGTGCCAGCAGCCGAGTTTATGCGGCTTCGAGTGGCTACACCTTC. Translated, it gives CASSRVYAASSGYTF. This rearrangement joins TRBV7-9 to TRBJ1-2, with D unresolved. This CDR3 is 15 amino acids long. Germline loops: CDR1 SEHNR, CDR2 FQNEAQ (reference sequence). V was trimmed by 5 bases and J by 7 bases, leaving 20 bases between them. The entire variable domain, with the rest obtained from reference TRBV7-9 and TRBJ1-2, is as follows: DTGVSQNPRHKITKRGQNVTFRCDPISEHNRLYWYRQTLGQGPEFLTYFQNEAQLEKSRLLSDRFSAERPKGSFSTLEIQRTEQGDSAMYLCASSRVYAASSGYTFGSGTRLTVV.

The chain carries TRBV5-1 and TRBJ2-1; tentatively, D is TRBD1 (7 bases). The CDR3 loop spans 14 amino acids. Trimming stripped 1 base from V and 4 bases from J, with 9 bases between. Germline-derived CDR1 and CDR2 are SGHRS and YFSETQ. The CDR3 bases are TGCGCCAGCAGCTTGCAGGGGGGTTACAATGAGCAGTTCTTC. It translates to CASSLQGGYNEQFF.

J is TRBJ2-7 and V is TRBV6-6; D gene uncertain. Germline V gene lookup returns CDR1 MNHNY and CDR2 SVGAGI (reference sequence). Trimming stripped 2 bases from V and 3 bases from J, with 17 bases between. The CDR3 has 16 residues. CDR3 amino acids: CASSYVPTALGYEQYF. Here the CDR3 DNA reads TGTGCCAGCAGTTACGTTCCCACAGCATTAGGCTACGAGCAGTACTTC.

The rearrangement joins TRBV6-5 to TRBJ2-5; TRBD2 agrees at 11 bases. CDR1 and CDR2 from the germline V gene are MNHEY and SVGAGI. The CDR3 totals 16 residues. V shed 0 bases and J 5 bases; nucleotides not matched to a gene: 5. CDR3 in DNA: TGTGCCAGCAGTTACTCGTCGGCTAGCGGGAGGGAGACCCAGTACTTC. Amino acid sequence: CASSYSSASGRETQYF.

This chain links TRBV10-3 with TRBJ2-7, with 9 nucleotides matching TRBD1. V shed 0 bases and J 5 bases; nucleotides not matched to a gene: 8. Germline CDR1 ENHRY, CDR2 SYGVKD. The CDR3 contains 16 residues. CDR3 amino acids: CAISESGGQGRDEQYF. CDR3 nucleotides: TGTGCCATCAGTGAGTCGGGGGGACAGGGTCGAGACGAGCAGTACTTC.

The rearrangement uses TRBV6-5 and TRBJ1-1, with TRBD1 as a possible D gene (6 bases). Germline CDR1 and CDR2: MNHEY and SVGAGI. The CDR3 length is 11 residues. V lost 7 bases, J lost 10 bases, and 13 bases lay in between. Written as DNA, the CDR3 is TGTGCCAGCAAAGCTGGCAGGGGAGCTTTCTTT. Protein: CASKAGRGAFF.

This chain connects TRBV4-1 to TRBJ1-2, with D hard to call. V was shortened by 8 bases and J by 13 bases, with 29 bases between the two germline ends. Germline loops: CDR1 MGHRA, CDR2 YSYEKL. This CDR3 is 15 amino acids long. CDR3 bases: TGCGCCAGCGCTACCCTAATCCTTACCAGCGCGGCGAGCACCTTC. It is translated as CASATLILTSAASTF.

The DNA of the CDR3 is TGTGCCAGCGCAGGGGCTCCGAACACTGAAGCTTTCTTT. It codes for CASAGAPNTEAFF. This sequence joins TRBV7-3 and TRBJ1-1; possibly TRBD1 for D (6 bases). V shed 8 bases and J shed 1 base, with 11 bases lying between them. The CDR3 is made up of 13 amino acids. Germline V CDR1 and CDR2: SGHTA, FQGTGA.

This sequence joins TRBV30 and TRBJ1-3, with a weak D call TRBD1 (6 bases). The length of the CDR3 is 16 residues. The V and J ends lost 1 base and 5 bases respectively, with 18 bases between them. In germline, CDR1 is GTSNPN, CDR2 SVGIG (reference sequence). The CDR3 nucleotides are TGTGCCTGGAGTGCCACCAACAGGGTCGGGAGAAACACCATATATTTT. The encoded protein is CAWSATNRVGRNTIYF.

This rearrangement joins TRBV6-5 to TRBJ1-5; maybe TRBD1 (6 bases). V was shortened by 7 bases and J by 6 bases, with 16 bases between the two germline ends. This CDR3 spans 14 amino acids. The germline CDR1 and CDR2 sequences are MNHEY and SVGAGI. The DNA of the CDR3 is TGTGCCAGCACAAGGAAGGGGGGGGCTCAGCCCCAGCATTTT. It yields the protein CASTRKGGAQPQHF.

The CDR3 here is CASSWGGTGNTIYF. In DNA form, the CDR3 reads TGTGCCAGCAGCTGGGGGGGAACGGGAAACACCATATATTTT. This sequence joins TRBV28 and TRBJ1-3, with D possibly TRBD1 on 5 matching bases. Trimming took 6 bases from V and 4 from J, leaving 13 bases between them. The CDR3 covers 14 residues. The V gene's germline CDR1 is MDHEN and CDR2 SYDVKM. Drawing the rest from reference TRBV28 and TRBJ1-3, the complete variable domain is DVKVTQSSRYLVKRTGEKVFLECVQDMDHENMFWYRQDPGLGLRLIYFSYDVKMKEKGDIPEGYSVSREKKERFSLILESASTNQTSMYLCASSWGGTGNTIYFGEGSWLTVV.

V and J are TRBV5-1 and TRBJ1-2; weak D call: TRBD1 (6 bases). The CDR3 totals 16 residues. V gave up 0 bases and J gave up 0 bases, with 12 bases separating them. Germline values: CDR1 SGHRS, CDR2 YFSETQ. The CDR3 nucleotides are TGCGCCAGCAGCTTGGAGCCGGGACAAGCTAACTATGGCTACACCTTC. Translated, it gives CASSLEPGQANYGYTF.

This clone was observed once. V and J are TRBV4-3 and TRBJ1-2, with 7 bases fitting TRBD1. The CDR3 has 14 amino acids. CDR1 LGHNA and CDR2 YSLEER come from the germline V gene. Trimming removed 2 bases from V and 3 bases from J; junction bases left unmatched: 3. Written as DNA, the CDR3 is TGCGCCAGCAGCCAATCGACAGGGTACTATGGCTACACCTTC. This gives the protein CASSQSTGYYGYTF.

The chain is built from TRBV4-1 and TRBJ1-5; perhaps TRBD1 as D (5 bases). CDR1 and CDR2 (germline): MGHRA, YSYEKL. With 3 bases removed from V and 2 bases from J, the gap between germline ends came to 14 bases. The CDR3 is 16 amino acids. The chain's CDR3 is CASSQGEAARNQPQHF. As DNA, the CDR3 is TGCGCCAGCAGCCAGGGGGAGGCGGCCCGCAATCAGCCCCAGCATTTT.

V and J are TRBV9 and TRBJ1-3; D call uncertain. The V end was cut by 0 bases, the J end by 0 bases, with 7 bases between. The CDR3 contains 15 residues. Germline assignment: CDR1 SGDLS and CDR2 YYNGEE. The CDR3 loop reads CASSVEASSGNTIYF. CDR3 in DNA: TGTGCCAGCAGCGTAGAAGCGAGCTCTGGAAACACCATATATTTT.

The DNA for the CDR3 is TGTGCCAGCAGCTTGTTCGGGACAGGGGGGCAGGACACCATATATTTT. Translation gives CASSLFGTGGQDTIYF. The chain joins TRBV5-5 to TRBJ1-3; 11 nucleotides align to TRBD1. The CDR3 spans 16 residues. Germline CDR1 reads SGHKS; CDR2 reads YYEKEE (reference sequence). With V trimmed by 1 base and J by 8 bases, 8 bases remained unmatched.

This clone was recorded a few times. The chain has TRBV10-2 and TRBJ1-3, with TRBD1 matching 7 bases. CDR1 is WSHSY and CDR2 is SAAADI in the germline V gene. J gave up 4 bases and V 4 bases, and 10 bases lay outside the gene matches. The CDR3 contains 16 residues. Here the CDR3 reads CASSARTGVSGNTIYF. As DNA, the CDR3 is TGCGCCAGCAGTGCTCGAACAGGGGTCTCCGGAAACACCATATATTTT.

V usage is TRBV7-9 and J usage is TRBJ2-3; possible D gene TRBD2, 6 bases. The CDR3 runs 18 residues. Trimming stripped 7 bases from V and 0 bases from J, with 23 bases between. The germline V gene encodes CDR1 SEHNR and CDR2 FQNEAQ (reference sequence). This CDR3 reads CASNNRPRGTPSTDTQYF. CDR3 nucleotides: TGTGCCAGCAACAACAGGCCGCGCGGGACCCCTAGCACAGATACGCAGTATTTT.

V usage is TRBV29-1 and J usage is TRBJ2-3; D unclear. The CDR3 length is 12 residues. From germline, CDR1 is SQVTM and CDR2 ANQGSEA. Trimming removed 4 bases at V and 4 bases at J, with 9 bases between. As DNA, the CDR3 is TGCAGCGTTGTGCCCGGAGCAGATACGCAGTATTTT. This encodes CSVVPGADTQYF.

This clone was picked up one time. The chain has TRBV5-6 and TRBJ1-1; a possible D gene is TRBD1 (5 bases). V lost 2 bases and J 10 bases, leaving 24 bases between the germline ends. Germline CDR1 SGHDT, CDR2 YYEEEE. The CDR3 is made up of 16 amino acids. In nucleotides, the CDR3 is TGTGCCAGCAGCTTAATGGATGCAGGGTACTTTACGAGAGCTTTCTTT. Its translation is CASSLMDAGYFTRAFF.

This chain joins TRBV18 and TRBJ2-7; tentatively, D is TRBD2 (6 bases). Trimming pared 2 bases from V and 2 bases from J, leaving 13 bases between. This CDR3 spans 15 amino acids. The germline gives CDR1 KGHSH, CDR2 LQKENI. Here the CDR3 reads CASSPGVGGPYEQYF. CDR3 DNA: TGTGCCAGCTCACCAGGAGTCGGGGGACCCTACGAGCAGTACTTC.

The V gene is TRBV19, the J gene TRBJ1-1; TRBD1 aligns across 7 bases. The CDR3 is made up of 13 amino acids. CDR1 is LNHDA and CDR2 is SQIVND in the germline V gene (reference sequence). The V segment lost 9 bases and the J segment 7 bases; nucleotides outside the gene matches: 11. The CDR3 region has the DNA TGTGCCAGCCAGACAGGGTGGGGAAGTGAAGCTTTCTTT. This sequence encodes CASQTGWGSEAFF. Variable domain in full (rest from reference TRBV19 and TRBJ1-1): DGGITQSPKYLFRKEGQNVTLSCEQNLNHDAMYWYRQDPGQGLRLIYYSQIVNDFQKGDIAEGYSVSREKKESFPLTVTSAQKNPTAFYLCASQTGWGSEAFFGQGTRLTVV.

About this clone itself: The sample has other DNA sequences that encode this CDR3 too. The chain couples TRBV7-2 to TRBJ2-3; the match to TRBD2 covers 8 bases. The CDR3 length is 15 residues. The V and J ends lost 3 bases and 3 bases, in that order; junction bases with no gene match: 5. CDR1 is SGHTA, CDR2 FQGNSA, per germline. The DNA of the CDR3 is TGTGCCAGCAGCTTTAGCGGGGTTGGTACAGATACGCAGTATTTT. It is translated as CASSFSGVGTDTQYF.

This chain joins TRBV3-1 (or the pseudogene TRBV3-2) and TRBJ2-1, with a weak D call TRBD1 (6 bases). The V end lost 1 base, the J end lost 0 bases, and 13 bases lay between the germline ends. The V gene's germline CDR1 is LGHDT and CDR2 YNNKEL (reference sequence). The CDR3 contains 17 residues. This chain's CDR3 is CASSQAPGQSSYNEQFF. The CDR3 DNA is TGTGCCAGCAGCCAAGCCCCCGGACAGAGCTCCTACAATGAGCAGTTCTTC.

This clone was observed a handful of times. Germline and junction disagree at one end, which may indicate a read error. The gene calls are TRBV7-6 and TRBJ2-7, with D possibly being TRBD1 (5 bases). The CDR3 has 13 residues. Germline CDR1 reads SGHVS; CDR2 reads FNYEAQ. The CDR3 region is CASTLGVGHEQYF. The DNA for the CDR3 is TGTGCCAGCACCTTAGGGGTGGGCCACGAGCAGTACTTC. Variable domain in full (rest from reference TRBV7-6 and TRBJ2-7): GAGVSQSPRYKVTKRGQDVALRCDPISGHVSLYWYRQALGQGPEFLTYFNYEAQQDKSGLPNDRFSAERPEGSISTLTIQRTEQRDSAMYRCASTLGVGHEQYFGPGTRLTVT.

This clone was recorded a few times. Here the CDR3 DNA reads TGTGCCGGGACGGACAGGGTGAACACTGAAGCTTTCTTT. Residues: CAGTDRVNTEAFF. The V gene is TRBV2, the J gene TRBJ1-1, with 8 bases fitting TRBD1. The CDR3 covers 13 residues. Germline V gene sequence: CDR1 SNHLY, CDR2 FYNNEI. J lost 0 bases, V lost 11 bases, and 5 bases had no gene match.